This passage covers 27 T cell receptor beta chains from one sample sequenced in a study of CD8 T cells in Susac syndrome. Reverse transcription used roughly 0.45 to 1 ug RNA and random hexamers. MiXCR, applied by TCRdb to the immunoSEQ multiplex PCR reads, yields one record per CDR3 protein. The table records around 270,000 distinct CDR3 sequences, approximately 85% of them present only once. Sequencing was done on a sample of CD8+ T cells from PBMCs. Receptors originate from a human donor with multiple sclerosis.

The chain employs TRBV2 and TRBJ2-7, with 8 bases identical to TRBD1. V lost 5 bases to trimming and J lost 3 bases; unmatched junction nucleotides: 6. CDR3 length: 14 amino acids. The V gene's germline CDR1 is SNHLY and CDR2 FYNNEI. CDR3 protein: CASSNRDRYYEQYF. CDR3 nucleotides: TGTGCCAGCAGTAACCGGGACAGGTACTACGAGCAGTACTTC.

The chain has TRBV12-3 or TRBV12-4 and TRBJ2-5; TRBD1 is a possible D gene (5 bases). The germline V and J ends were trimmed by 4 bases and 5 bases, with 14 bases remaining between them. This CDR3 is built from 14 residues. CDR3 protein: CASSSTEYIETQYF. Here the CDR3 DNA reads TGTGCCAGCAGTTCGACAGAGTACATCGAGACCCAGTACTTC.

The table lists this clonotype with a few counts. The chain has TRBV7-9 and TRBJ1-5, with D unresolved. The germline V gene has CDR1 SEHNR and CDR2 FQNEAQ (reference sequence). The CDR3 covers 12 residues. V lost 5 bases to trimming and J lost 6 bases, with 8 bases between them. CDR3 protein: CASSPILQPQHF. The CDR3, as DNA: TGTGCCAGCAGCCCTATCCTTCAGCCCCAGCATTTT.

The chain is built from TRBV4-2 and TRBJ2-1; 9 bases agree with TRBD2. J was trimmed by 3 bases and V by 7 bases; bases with no gene match: 13. This CDR3 spans 17 amino acids. Germline V gives CDR1 LGHNA, CDR2 YNFKEQ. CDR3 region: CASTHKKRLADYNEQFF. CDR3 coding DNA: TGTGCCAGCACCCACAAAAAACGACTAGCGGACTACAATGAGCAGTTCTTC.

The J gene is TRBJ1-6, the V gene TRBV7-2; 8 nucleotides match TRBD1. The CDR3 consists of 15 residues. From germline, CDR1 is SGHTA and CDR2 FQGNSA. The V and J ends lost 1 base and 5 bases, in that order; junction bases with no gene match: 1. The CDR3 here is CASSLEDRDNSPLHF. The CDR3 DNA reads as TGTGCCAGCAGCTTAGAGGACAGGGATAATTCACCCCTCCACTTT. The complete variable domain, with remaining parts taken from reference TRBV7-2 and TRBJ1-6, reads GAGVSQSPSNKVTEKGKDVELRCDPISGHTALYWYRQSLGQGLEFLIYFQGNSAPDKSGLPSDRFSAERTGGSVSTLTIQRTQQEDSAVYLCASSLEDRDNSPLHFGNGTRLTVT.

The chain carries TRBV4-3 and TRBJ1-5, with 7 bases fitting TRBD1. Unmatched junction bases numbered 7, after V lost 5 bases and J lost 6 bases. CDR1 and CDR2 from the germline V gene are LGHNA and YSLEER. The CDR3 has 14 residues. The CDR3 DNA reads TGCGCCAGCAGCTCGGGACAGACTCGTCAGCCCCAGCATTTT. Translating gives CASSSGQTRQPQHF.

V usage is TRBV4-3 and J usage is TRBJ1-1; weak D call: TRBD1 (5 bases). Germline CDR1 reads LGHNA; CDR2 reads YSLEER. CDR3 length: 21 amino acids. Trimming cost V 0 bases and J 4 bases, with 30 bases left between them. The CDR3 sequence: CASSQDVQGRLRWGSTTEAFF. The CDR3 DNA reads TGCGCCAGCAGCCAAGACGTCCAGGGAAGGTTGAGGTGGGGTTCGACCACTGAAGCTTTCTTT.

The CDR3 nucleotides read TGTGCCAGCAGCCCTACGGTGGGGGGCTACACCTTC. Translated: CASSPTVGGYTF. The chain links TRBV7-4 to TRBJ1-2; D unresolved. The CDR3 length is 12 residues. Per germline, CDR1 SGHVT and CDR2 SQSDAQ. V was cut by 5 bases and J by 8 bases, with 12 bases left in between. The entire variable domain, with the rest obtained from reference TRBV7-4 and TRBJ1-2, is as follows: GAGVSQSPRYKVAKRGRDVALRCDSISGHVTLYWYRQTLGQGSEVLTYSQSDAQRDKSGRPSGRFSAERPERSVSTLKIQRTEQGDSAVYLCASSPTVGGYTFGSGTRLTVV.

CDR3 bases: TGCAGTGCCCGTGGGATGAGGGGGGAGAGCTCTGGAAACACCATATATTTT. This encodes CSARGMRGESSGNTIYF. V is TRBV20-1 and J is TRBJ1-3, with a tentative D call TRBD1 (6 bases). Germline-derived CDR1 and CDR2 are DFQATT and SNEGSKA (reference sequence). Trimming took 6 bases from V and 0 from J, leaving 21 bases between them. This CDR3 spans 17 amino acids.

The CDR3 nucleotides read TGCGCCAGCAGCCCTAGCCGGACTAGCGGGATTGCCTACGAGCAGTACTTC. This translates into CASSPSRTSGIAYEQYF. V gene TRBV4-3 combines with J gene TRBJ2-7; 12 bases map to TRBD2. The CDR3 is 17 amino acids. Germline V lookup: CDR1 LGHNA, CDR2 YSLEER. V was clipped by 4 bases and J by 2 bases; unmatched bases: 9.

This chain uses TRBV5-6 with TRBJ1-1; a weak D match, TRBD1 (5 bases). The germline gives CDR1 SGHDT, CDR2 YYEEEE. The CDR3 consists of 14 residues. Trimming stripped 4 bases from V and 6 bases from J, with 16 bases between. The CDR3 is CASSHFQGKSEAFF. CDR3 DNA: TGTGCCAGCAGCCATTTCCAGGGAAAGTCTGAAGCTTTCTTT.

The rearrangement joins TRBV4-1 to TRBJ2-3; D is ambiguous. The CDR3 runs 15 residues. Trimming left V 0 bases short and J 4 bases short, with 11 bases between. Germline V gene sequence: CDR1 MGHRA, CDR2 YSYEKL. CDR3 sequence (DNA): TGCGCCAGCAGCCAAGATAGGGCAGGATCAGATACGCAGTATTTT. Its protein product is CASSQDRAGSDTQYF.

The rearrangement links TRBV9 to TRBJ2-1; possible D gene TRBD2, 6 bases. V gave up 0 bases and J gave up 8 bases, with 9 bases separating them. The CDR3 totals 13 residues. Germline V gene lookup returns CDR1 SGDLS and CDR2 YYNGEE. DNA for the CDR3: TGTGCCAGCAGCGTAGCCGGGAGTGATGAGCAGTTCTTC. Amino acids: CASSVAGSDEQFF.

This chain joins TRBV4-3 and TRBJ2-7; D is unclear. This CDR3 contains 13 residues. Trimming pared 1 base from V and 5 bases from J, leaving 9 bases between. The germline V gene has CDR1 LGHNA and CDR2 YSLEER. CDR3 in DNA: TGCGCCAGCAGCCAAGGAGTCTTGAACGAGCAGTACTTC. It is translated as CASSQGVLNEQYF.

DNA for the CDR3: TGTGCCAGCAGTAAACGGACTAGCGGGAGAATCGGGGAGCTGTTTTTT. Its protein is CASSKRTSGRIGELFF. The chain carries TRBV6-2 or TRBV6-3 and TRBJ2-2; 13 bases are shared with TRBD2. Germline V gives CDR1 MNHEY, CDR2 SVGEGT. The junction had 7 bases not matched to a gene; V was cut back by 5 bases and J by 7 bases. There are 16 residues in the CDR3.

Note on this clonotype: The junction departs from the called germline gene at one end, perhaps through a read error. This rearrangement joins TRBV6-2 or TRBV6-3 to TRBJ2-2; possible D gene TRBD2, 6 bases. This CDR3 has 14 residues. The V gene's germline CDR1 is MNHEY and CDR2 SVGEGT. The CDR3 is CASSSSSVTGELLF. The DNA for the CDR3 is TGTGCCAGCAGTTCCTCTAGCGTGACCGGGGAGCTGCTTTTT.

The chain is built from TRBV7-9 and TRBJ2-7, with D unclear. Between the trimmed V and J ends, which lost 5 bases and 3 bases, there was a span of 20 bases. Per the germline V gene, CDR1 is SEHNR and CDR2 is FQNEAQ (reference sequence). The CDR3 has 16 amino acids. This CDR3 is CASSRPPGRASYEQYF. DNA of the CDR3: TGTGCCAGCAGCCGACCTCCGGGTAGGGCGAGCTACGAGCAGTACTTC.

The rearrangement uses TRBV27 and TRBJ2-5, with a possible D match to TRBD1 (5 bases). This CDR3 has 17 residues. V dropped 3 bases and J dropped 0 bases, with 17 bases sitting between them. CDR1 MNHEY and CDR2 SMNVEV come from the germline V gene (reference sequence). As DNA, the CDR3 is TGTGCCAGCAGTTTCCTTGCGGCAGGGCTGTACCAAGAGACCCAGTACTTC. Amino acid sequence: CASSFLAAGLYQETQYF.

The chain couples TRBV12-3 or TRBV12-4 to TRBJ2-2, with D uncertain. CDR3 length: 14 residues. V lost 4 bases and J 0 bases, leaving 6 bases between the germline ends. This CDR3 reads CASSSLANTGELFF. CDR3 coding DNA: TGTGCCAGCAGTTCCCTCGCGAACACCGGGGAGCTGTTTTTT.

The J gene is TRBJ2-3, the V gene TRBV27; no clear D gene. Germline V gene lookup returns CDR1 MNHEY and CDR2 SMNVEV (reference sequence). With 6 bases removed from V and 3 bases from J, the gap between germline ends came to 16 bases. This CDR3 contains 15 residues. The CDR3 region is CASRRPNHYTDTQYF. The DNA for the CDR3 is TGTGCCAGCAGGCGACCGAACCACTATACAGATACGCAGTATTTT.

This chain connects TRBV27 to TRBJ2-1; no clear D gene. The CDR3 length is 18 residues. Germline values: CDR1 MNHEY, CDR2 SMNVEV (reference sequence). Between the trimmed V and J ends, which lost 0 bases and 0 bases, there was a span of 15 bases. The CDR3 loop reads CASSLSINWWGSYNEQFF. In DNA, the CDR3 is TGTGCCAGCAGTTTATCGATAAACTGGTGGGGCTCCTACAATGAGCAGTTCTTC.

The chain uses TRBV25-1 and TRBJ1-2; TRBD1 aligns across 9 bases. CDR1 and CDR2 (germline): MGHDK, SYGVNS. Trimming took 4 bases from V and 4 from J; bases not matched to a gene: 10. The CDR3 runs 16 residues. CDR3 DNA sequence: TGTGCCAGCAGTGGGAAAGGACAGGGGAGAGTCTATGGCTACACCTTC. Translated: CASSGKGQGRVYGYTF.

V usage is TRBV5-4 and J usage is TRBJ2-3; the D gene is possibly TRBD2 (6 bases). This CDR3 is built from 14 residues. V was cut by 0 bases and J by 8 bases, with 13 bases left in between. From germline, CDR1 is SGHNT and CDR2 YYREEE (reference sequence). This CDR3 is CASSLGLDIGTQYF. The CDR3 DNA reads as TGTGCCAGCAGCTTGGGACTAGATATCGGTACGCAGTATTTT.

The rearrangement uses TRBV28 and TRBJ2-2; 9 bases align to TRBD1. V trimming: 3 bases; J trimming: 4 bases; junction bases outside the gene matches: 6. The CDR3 is made up of 16 amino acids. Germline lookup yields CDR1 MDHEN and CDR2 SYDVKM. CDR3 sequence (DNA): TGTGCCAGCAGTTTCACAGGGGGCGCGGGCACCGGGGAGCTGTTTTTT. It translates to CASSFTGGAGTGELFF.

The rearrangement links TRBV28 to TRBJ1-5; TRBD1 is a possible D gene (5 bases). CDR1 MDHEN and CDR2 SYDVKM come from the germline V gene. The CDR3 length is 14 residues. Deletions cut 2 bases from V and 6 bases from J, with 11 bases between. The CDR3 sequence: CASSLKAQGQPQHF. In nucleotides, the CDR3 is TGTGCCAGCAGTTTAAAGGCCCAGGGTCAGCCCCAGCATTTT.

The chain employs TRBV9 and TRBJ1-5; 7 bases align to TRBD1. V was pared by 4 bases and J by 3 bases, with 7 bases of the junction left unmatched. The CDR3 consists of 15 residues. Germline V gene sequence: CDR1 SGDLS, CDR2 YYNGEE. The CDR3: CASSLDGTANQPQHF. The CDR3 DNA reads TGTGCCAGCAGCCTCGATGGGACAGCCAATCAGCCCCAGCATTTT. The variable domain in full, completed from reference TRBV9 and TRBJ1-5, reads DSGVTQTPKHLITATGQRVTLRCSPRSGDLSVYWYQQSLDQGLQFLIQYYNGEERAKGNILERFSAQQFPDLHSELNLSSLELGDSALYFCASSLDGTANQPQHFGDGTRLSIL.

This chain joins TRBV2 and TRBJ1-5; D unresolved. The CDR3 spans 14 residues. The V end was cut by 4 bases, the J end by 0 bases, with 7 bases between. Germline V CDR1 and CDR2: SNHLY, FYNNEI. The CDR3, as DNA: TGTGCCAGCAGTGGACCTAATAGCAATCAGCCCCAGCATTTT. Its protein product is CASSGPNSNQPQHF.